The present T cell receptor beta chain was sequenced within a study of blood T cell repertoires in COVID-19. Study-level background: Acute and convalescent COVID-19 samples came from the United States, Italy and Spain. PBMCs, B-cell-depleted T cells, or T cells provided the cDNA or gDNA that made up the material.

Authors' analysis steps: Estimation of nucleated cell counts was performed using reference gene primer amplification. Repertoires were generated with immunoSEQ multiplex PCR, while TCRdb's copy carries only in-frame clones and drops some. The DNA gave D and trimming, while V, J and clone size come from that table. Of 40,000 to 60,000 clones in the sample, 85% to 90% were seen once. Germline V gene data show CDR1 as SNHLY and CDR2 as FYNNEI. V was pared by 3 bases and J by 0 bases, with 13 bases between. The CDR3 has 16 residues. Sequencing was performed on peripheral blood. This chain joins TRBV2 and TRBJ2-3; possible D gene TRBD2, 6 bases. The TCR was taken from a man aged 40-50 years with active COVID-19. The CDR3 reads CASSDGGGWSTDTQYF. The DNA for the CDR3 is TGTGCCAGCAGTGACGGTGGAGGGTGGAGCACAGATACGCAGTATTTT. The full variable domain, in which reference TRBV2 and TRBJ2-3 provide the parts outside the CDR3, is EPEVTQTPSHQVTQMGQEVILRCVPISNHLYFYWYRQILGQKVEFLVSFYNNEISEKSEIFDDQFSVERPDGSNFTLKIRSTKLEDSAMYFCASSDGGGWSTDTQYFGPGTRLTVL.